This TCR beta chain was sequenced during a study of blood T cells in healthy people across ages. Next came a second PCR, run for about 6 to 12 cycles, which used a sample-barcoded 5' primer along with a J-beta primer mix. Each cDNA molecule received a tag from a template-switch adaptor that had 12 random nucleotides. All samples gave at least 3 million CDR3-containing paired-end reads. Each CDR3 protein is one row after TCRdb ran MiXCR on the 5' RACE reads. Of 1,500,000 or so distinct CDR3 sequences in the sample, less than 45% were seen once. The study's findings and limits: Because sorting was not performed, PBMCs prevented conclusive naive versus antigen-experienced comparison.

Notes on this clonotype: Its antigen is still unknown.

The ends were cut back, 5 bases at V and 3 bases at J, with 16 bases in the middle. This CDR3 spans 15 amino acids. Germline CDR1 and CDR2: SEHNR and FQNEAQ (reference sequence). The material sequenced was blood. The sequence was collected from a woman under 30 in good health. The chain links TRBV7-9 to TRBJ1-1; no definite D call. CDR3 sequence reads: CASSPRLPRHTEAFF. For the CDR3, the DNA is TGTGCCAGCAGCCCGAGACTCCCAAGGCACACTGAAGCTTTCTTT.